This TCR beta chain was recovered during a study of T cell responses to AZD1222 COVID-19 vaccine. Study background: Second-dose schedules of about 4 or about 12 weeks were combined. Study-wide results and caveats: It should be noted that donors were predominantly white British and more often female, and clonal diversity was possibly underestimated. The breadth and depth of Spike-specific TCRs increased once two AZD1222 doses had been given.

Assay: immunoSEQ multiplex PCR; the TCRdb copy retains only in-frame clones and omits some. This repertoire shows some 90,000 clones, over 75% found once; its top ten account for about 14%. The CDR3 contains 12 residues. V was cut by 7 bases and J by 8 bases, with 14 bases left in between. Remarks on this clone: Antigen: not known.

V usage is TRBV12-3 or TRBV12-4 and J usage is TRBJ1-2; D unclear. The sequence was collected from an adult in good health. Here the sequenced sample was peripheral blood, taken on day 0 of AZD1222 vaccination. Written as DNA, the CDR3 is TGTGCCAGCACCGGCCCTGTTTTGGGCTACACCTTC. As protein: CASTGPVLGYTF.